These 31 T cell receptor beta chains share one sample of origin, sequenced in a study of cytomegalovirus exposure and HLA in healthy donors. The PCR had 60 Vbeta and 13 Jbeta primers. Assay: immunoSEQ multiplex PCR; the TCRdb copy retains only in-frame clones and omits some. Seen here are over 150,000 clones, roughly 85% observed once, and the top ten hold 7% to 9.5%. Sequencing was performed on PBMCs. These receptors were collected from a male donor in good health and CMV-seropositive.

The chain recombines TRBV18 with TRBJ2-5; D ambiguous. CDR3 size: 12 residues. The germline V gene encodes CDR1 KGHSH and CDR2 LQKENI. Trimming pared 4 bases from V and 1 base from J, leaving 4 bases between. Written as DNA, the CDR3 is TGTGCCAGCTCACGCAGCCAAGAGACCCAGTACTTC. It codes for CASSRSQETQYF.

The chain links TRBV30 to TRBJ1-2; 8 positions match TRBD1. This CDR3 comprises 13 residues. Germline CDR1 is GTSNPN and CDR2 is SVGIG (reference sequence). With V trimmed by 2 bases and J by 7 bases, 6 bases remained unmatched. Here the CDR3 DNA reads TGTGCCTGGAGTCCGCAGGGGGCAGGTGGCTACACCTTC. It encodes CAWSPQGAGGYTF.

Details on this clone: A read error may account for a junction end that differs from germline. The chain employs TRBV7-9 and TRBJ2-7, with D possibly being TRBD2 (5 bases). The CDR3 spans 15 residues. Germline loops: CDR1 SEHNR, CDR2 FQNEAQ (reference sequence). CDR3 amino acids: CSSSERAVNSYEQYF. In DNA, the CDR3 is TGTTCCAGCAGCGAAAGAGCGGTAAACTCCTACGAGCAGTACTTC.

The chain couples TRBV7-2 to TRBJ2-3; D perhaps matches TRBD1 (7 bases). Per the germline V gene, CDR1 is SGHTA and CDR2 is FQGNSA. The V and J ends lost 5 bases and 2 bases respectively, with 23 bases between them. The CDR3 covers 18 residues. The CDR3 protein is CASSPKGGTAIFTDTQYF. For the CDR3, the DNA is TGTGCCAGCAGCCCGAAGGGCGGGACAGCGATCTTCACAGATACGCAGTATTTT.

The CDR3 here is CASSRGRGPDTQYF. CDR3 DNA: TGTGCCAGCAGTAGGGGCAGGGGGCCAGATACGCAGTATTTT. This chain links TRBV6-5 with TRBJ2-3; 8 nucleotides agree with TRBD1. The CDR3 is 14 amino acids. Trimming cost V 5 bases and J 4 bases; bases outside gene matches: 5. Germline CDR1 and CDR2: MNHEY and SVGAGI.

Only one count was recorded for this clone. The chain has TRBV5-8 and TRBJ1-1; D unclear. V lost 0 bases and J 6 bases, leaving 15 bases between the germline ends. Germline CDR1 reads SGHTS; CDR2 reads YDEGEE. The CDR3 covers 15 residues. The DNA of the CDR3 is TGTGCCAGCAGCTTGGGGGAAAGACCGGGAGCTGAAGCTTTCTTT. It translates to CASSLGERPGAEAFF.

The gene calls are TRBV6-5 and TRBJ2-5; weak D call: TRBD2 (5 bases). Trimming took 0 bases from V and 9 from J, leaving 20 bases between them. Looked up from germline, CDR1 is MNHEY and CDR2 is SVGAGI. The CDR3 contains 16 residues. The CDR3 DNA is TGTGCCAGCAGTTACTCTGCGGGCGCGACCCAACGCGCCCAGTACTTC. This gives the protein CASSYSAGATQRAQYF.

The chain joins TRBV5-1 to TRBJ2-1, with 12 bases matching TRBD2. Germline lookup yields CDR1 SGHRS and CDR2 YFSETQ. V lost 0 bases, J lost 2 bases, and 3 bases stayed unmatched. The CDR3 length is 17 residues. CDR3 nucleotide sequence: TGCGCCAGCAGCTTGGGGGCTAGCGGGGGGGCCTACAATGAGCAGTTCTTC. This gives the protein CASSLGASGGAYNEQFF.

The table lists this clone with a count of one. The chain couples TRBV11-2 to TRBJ2-7, with D perhaps matching TRBD1 (6 bases). V was clipped by 6 bases and J by 3 bases, with 21 bases between them. In germline, CDR1 is SGHAT, CDR2 FQNNGV. This CDR3 region has 16 residues. DNA for the CDR3: TGTGCCAGCAGGGTGGACCCCCGGGACACTATCTACGAGCAGTACTTC. Protein: CASRVDPRDTIYEQYF.

The CDR3 coding sequence is TGTGCCAGCAGCCCGGGACAGGACACCTCAGATACGCAGTATTTT. Translated: CASSPGQDTSDTQYF. The J gene is TRBJ2-3, the V gene TRBV7-9, with 8 bases that match TRBD1. Germline CDR1 reads SEHNR; CDR2 reads FQNEAQ (reference sequence). With V trimmed by 5 bases and J by 4 bases, 8 bases remained unmatched. The CDR3 sequence is 15 residues long.

The J gene is TRBJ1-4, the V gene TRBV7-9, with D possibly matching TRBD1 (5 bases). V shed 5 bases and J shed 1 base, with 11 bases lying between them. The germline gives CDR1 SEHNR, CDR2 FQNEAQ (reference sequence). CDR3 length equals 15 residues. The CDR3 sequence is CASSTYRLTNEKLFF. The CDR3 region has the DNA TGTGCCAGCAGCACTTACAGGTTAACTAATGAAAAACTGTTTTTT.

The CDR3: CATSSNPGQFYEQYF. The CDR3 coding sequence is TGTGCCACCAGCTCGAATCCGGGACAGTTCTACGAGCAGTACTTC. The chain joins TRBV15 to TRBJ2-7; 7 bases are a match to TRBD1. The CDR3 contains 15 residues. The trim removed 5 bases at V and 3 bases at J, leaving 10 bases unmatched. Germline V CDR1 and CDR2: LNHNV, YYDKDF (reference sequence).

This clone was observed a single time. The V and J genes are TRBV14 and TRBJ2-5; D is unresolved. The closer fit of TRBJ2-7 to the DNA end suggests the J call may be wrong. Per the germline V gene, CDR1 is SGHDN and CDR2 is FVKESK. This CDR3 has 11 residues. The DNA for the CDR3 is TGTGCCAGCAGCCAAGTCCGCGAGCAGTACTTC. This sequence encodes CASSQVREQYF.

The chain employs TRBV25-1 and TRBJ2-3; the match to TRBD1 covers 12 bases. The CDR3 is 16 amino acids. V was clipped by 8 bases and J by 7 bases; unmatched bases: 13. In germline, CDR1 is MGHDK, CDR2 SYGVNS. The CDR3 DNA is TGTGCCAGCGTGGGGGCGGGGACAGGGGGCGACTATACGCAGTATTTT. This translates into CASVGAGTGGDYTQYF.

The chain combines TRBV30 with TRBJ1-5; no clear D gene. From germline, CDR1 is GTSNPN and CDR2 SVGIG (reference sequence). CDR3 length: 18 amino acids. V was pared by 0 bases and J by 2 bases, with 20 bases between. CDR3 nucleotide sequence: TGTGCCTGGAGTGTAGAGGCGGGGAGGCAGCTTGGCAATCAGCCCCAGCATTTT. This sequence encodes CAWSVEAGRQLGNQPQHF. The complete variable domain, with remaining parts taken from reference TRBV30 and TRBJ1-5, reads SQTIHQWPATLVQPVGSPLSLECTVEGTSNPNLYWYRQAAGRGLQLLFYSVGIGQISSEVPQNLSASRPQDRQFILSSKKLLLSDSGFYLCAWSVEAGRQLGNQPQHFGDGTRLSIL.

The chain links TRBV5-1 to TRBJ1-6, with D tentatively TRBD1 (6 bases). This CDR3 is built from 15 residues. Germline loops: CDR1 SGHRS, CDR2 YFSETQ. Trimming shortened V by 0 bases and J by 7 bases, and 11 bases separated the two germline ends. CDR3 protein: CASSLGSGENSPLHF. In nucleotides, the CDR3 is TGCGCCAGCAGCTTGGGGTCAGGGGAAAATTCACCCCTCCACTTT.

The V call is TRBV2, the J call TRBJ2-6; D remains ambiguous. This CDR3 spans 15 amino acids. Per germline, CDR1 SNHLY and CDR2 FYNNEI. V was cut by 6 bases and J by 0 bases, with 9 bases left in between. The CDR3 DNA reads as TGTGCCAGCAGAACACAGCTCTCTGGGGCCAACGTCCTGACTTTC. This codes for CASRTQLSGANVLTF.

This clone was detected once. This chain links TRBV12-5 with TRBJ1-2, with TRBD1 matching 10 bases. The CDR3 totals 14 residues. V was clipped by 6 bases and J by 4 bases; unmatched bases: 5. The germline V gene encodes CDR1 LGHNT and CDR2 FRNRAP. The CDR3, as DNA: TGTGCTAGTGGCTCCGGGACAGGGGTCTATGGCTACACCTTC. As protein: CASGSGTGVYGYTF.

This clone has just one count. The rearrangement uses TRBV10-3 and TRBJ2-7; D is unclear. Trimming cost V 2 bases and J 3 bases, with 11 bases left between them. The germline V gene has CDR1 ENHRY and CDR2 SYGVKD. This CDR3 has 14 amino acids. CDR3 DNA sequence: TGTGCCATCAGTGAGCAGTGGCCCAGCTACGAGCAGTACTTC. This codes for CAISEQWPSYEQYF.

This clone was seen once. This rearrangement joins TRBV7-2 to TRBJ2-1; possibly TRBD2 for D (5 bases). CDR1 is SGHTA and CDR2 is FQGNSA in the germline V gene. The germline V and J ends were trimmed by 1 base and 2 bases, with 15 bases remaining between them. The CDR3 loop spans 17 amino acids. CDR3 sequence (DNA): TGTGCCAGCAGCTTAGAAATTCGAGGGATCCCCTACAATGAGCAGTTCTTC. Translated: CASSLEIRGIPYNEQFF.

The rearrangement links TRBV4-3 to TRBJ2-2; the match to TRBD2 covers 8 bases. CDR1 is LGHNA, CDR2 YSLEER, per germline. The CDR3 runs to 15 residues. Unmatched junction bases numbered 1, after V lost 4 bases and J lost 0 bases. DNA for the CDR3: TGCGCCAGCAGCCCACTAGCGGCGAACACCGGGGAGCTGTTTTTT. Its protein product is CASSPLAANTGELFF.

There are a few counts of this clone. Its ends do not fully match the called genes, so a read error is possible. The chain carries TRBV29-1 and TRBJ2-6; D perhaps matches TRBD1 (6 bases). CDR1 and CDR2 from the germline V gene are SQVTM and ANQGSEA. The CDR3 runs to 16 residues. Here the CDR3 DNA reads TGCAGCGTTGCCCGGGACACCGACTCTGGGGCCAACGGCCTGACTTTC. Protein: CSVARDTDSGANGLTF.

The chain couples TRBV30 to TRBJ2-1; 10 positions agree with TRBD2. This CDR3 region has 14 residues. V was clipped by 1 base and J by 9 bases; unmatched bases: 6. In germline, CDR1 is GTSNPN, CDR2 SVGIG (reference sequence). CDR3 nucleotides: TGTGCCTGGAGTGCCCTTTTAGCGGGAGGTGAGCAGTTCTTC. It translates to CAWSALLAGGEQFF.

About this clone itself: Different DNA sequences within this sample yield the same CDR3. The chain employs TRBV27 and TRBJ1-3; D is unresolved. This CDR3 comprises 13 residues. V was clipped by 8 bases and J by 4 bases, with 12 bases between them. CDR1 is MNHEY and CDR2 is SMNVEV in the germline V gene (reference sequence). The CDR3 region has the DNA TGTGCCAGCTCGCGGCTGTCGGGAAACACCATATATTTT. The encoded protein is CASSRLSGNTIYF.

CDR3 sequence: CASATSAGGFSLFF. Here the CDR3 DNA reads TGTGCCAGCGCCACCTCCGCCGGCGGGTTTTCCCTGTTTTTT. The V gene is TRBV27, the J gene TRBJ2-2, with TRBD2 as a possible D gene (5 bases). V was shortened by 8 bases and J by 14 bases, with 24 bases between the two germline ends. CDR3 length: 14 amino acids. Germline values: CDR1 MNHEY, CDR2 SMNVEV (reference sequence).

The chain joins TRBV5-1 to TRBJ1-4; TRBD1 matches 8 bases. CDR3 size: 16 residues. Per the germline V gene, CDR1 is SGHRS and CDR2 is YFSETQ. V shed 1 base, J shed 5 bases, and the junction held 7 bases outside the gene matches. The CDR3 DNA follows: TGCGCCAGCAGCTTGAACACAGGGGGTTTGAATGAAAAACTGTTTTTT. Translation: CASSLNTGGLNEKLFF.

The V and J genes are TRBV19 and TRBJ1-5; maybe TRBD1 (5 bases). CDR3 size: 13 residues. V dropped 7 bases and J dropped 7 bases, with 14 bases sitting between them. The germline CDR1 and CDR2 sequences are LNHDA and SQIVND (reference sequence). DNA for the CDR3: TGTGCCAGTACCGAGACAGAAGGGCAGCCCCAGCATTTT. It translates to CASTETEGQPQHF.

The V call is TRBV5-1, the J call TRBJ2-3; tentative D call: TRBD2 (5 bases). CDR3 size: 18 residues. V was pared by 0 bases and J by 0 bases, with 17 bases between. Germline V lookup: CDR1 SGHRS, CDR2 YFSETQ. The CDR3 coding sequence is TGCGCCAGCAGCTTGGAGGCGGGCCTGCAAGTCAGCACAGATACGCAGTATTTT. This gives the protein CASSLEAGLQVSTDTQYF.

V usage is TRBV19 and J usage is TRBJ2-3; D possibly corresponds to TRBD2 (5 bases). The germline CDR1 and CDR2 sequences are LNHDA and SQIVND (reference sequence). Trimming shortened V by 4 bases and J by 2 bases, and 13 bases separated the two germline ends. The CDR3 consists of 15 residues. The CDR3 spells CASSNTGKDTDTQYF. CDR3 DNA sequence: TGTGCCAGTAGTAATACGGGAAAGGACACAGATACGCAGTATTTT.

The chain is built from TRBV9 and TRBJ2-7, with D possibly matching TRBD2 (7 bases). Trimming stripped 0 bases from V and 3 bases from J, with 19 bases between. The germline V gene has CDR1 SGDLS and CDR2 YYNGEE. The CDR3 length is 17 residues. CDR3: CASSVVGGGPPFYEQYF. The CDR3 region has the DNA TGTGCCAGCAGCGTAGTGGGCGGGGGCCCGCCCTTCTACGAGCAGTACTTC. The full variable domain, in which reference TRBV9 and TRBJ2-7 provide the parts outside the CDR3, is DSGVTQTPKHLITATGQRVTLRCSPRSGDLSVYWYQQSLDQGLQFLIQYYNGEERAKGNILERFSAQQFPDLHSELNLSSLELGDSALYFCASSVVGGGPPFYEQYFGPGTRLTVT.

This clone was counted only a few times. This sample includes further DNA sequences coding for the same CDR3. The V and J genes are TRBV10-1 and TRBJ2-7; 8 bases are a match to TRBD1. Germline lookup yields CDR1 WNHNN and CDR2 SYGVQD (reference sequence). The CDR3 spans 12 residues. With V trimmed by 6 bases and J by 5 bases, 3 bases remained unmatched. In DNA, the CDR3 is TGCGCCAGCAGCGACAGGGGAGACGAGCAGTACTTC. It codes for CASSDRGDEQYF.